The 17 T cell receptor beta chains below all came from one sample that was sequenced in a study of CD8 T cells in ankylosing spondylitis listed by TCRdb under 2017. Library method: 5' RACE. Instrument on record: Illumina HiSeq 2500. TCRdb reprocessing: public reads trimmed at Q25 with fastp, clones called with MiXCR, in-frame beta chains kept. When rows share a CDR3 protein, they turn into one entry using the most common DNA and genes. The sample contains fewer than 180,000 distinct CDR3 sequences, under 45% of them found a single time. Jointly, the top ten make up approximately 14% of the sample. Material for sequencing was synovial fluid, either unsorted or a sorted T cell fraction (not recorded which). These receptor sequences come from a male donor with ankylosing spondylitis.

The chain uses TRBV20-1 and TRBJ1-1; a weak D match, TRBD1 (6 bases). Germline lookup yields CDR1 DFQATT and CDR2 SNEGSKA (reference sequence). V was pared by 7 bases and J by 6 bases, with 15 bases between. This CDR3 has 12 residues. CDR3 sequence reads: CSGGLLQAEAFF. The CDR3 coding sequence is TGCAGTGGGGGGCTTCTTCAGGCTGAAGCTTTCTTT.

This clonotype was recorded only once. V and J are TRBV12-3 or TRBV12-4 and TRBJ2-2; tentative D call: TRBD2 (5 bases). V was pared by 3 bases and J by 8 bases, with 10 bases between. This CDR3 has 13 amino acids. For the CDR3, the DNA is TGTGCCAGCAGTTTTGGGGTAGCGGGGGAGCTGTTTTTT. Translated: CASSFGVAGELFF.

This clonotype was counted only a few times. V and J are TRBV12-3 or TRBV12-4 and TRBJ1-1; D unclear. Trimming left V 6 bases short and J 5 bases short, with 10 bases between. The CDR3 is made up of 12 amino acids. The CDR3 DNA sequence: TGTGCCAGCAGCCCCATCAGAACTGAAGCTTTCTTT. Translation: CASSPIRTEAFF.

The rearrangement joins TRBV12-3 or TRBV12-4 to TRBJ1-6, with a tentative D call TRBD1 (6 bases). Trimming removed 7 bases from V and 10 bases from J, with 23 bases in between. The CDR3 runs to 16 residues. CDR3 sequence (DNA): TGTGCCAGCAAGCCGACAGGCCCTCGCACAAGGTCACCCCTCCACTTT. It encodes CASKPTGPRTRSPLHF.

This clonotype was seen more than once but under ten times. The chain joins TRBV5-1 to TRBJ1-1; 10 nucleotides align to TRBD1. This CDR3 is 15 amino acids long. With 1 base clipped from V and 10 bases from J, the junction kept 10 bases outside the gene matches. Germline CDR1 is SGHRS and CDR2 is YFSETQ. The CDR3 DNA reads TGCGCCAGCAGCTTGAGAGGAGGACAGGGGGAATCAGCTTTCTTT. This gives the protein CASSLRGGQGESAFF.

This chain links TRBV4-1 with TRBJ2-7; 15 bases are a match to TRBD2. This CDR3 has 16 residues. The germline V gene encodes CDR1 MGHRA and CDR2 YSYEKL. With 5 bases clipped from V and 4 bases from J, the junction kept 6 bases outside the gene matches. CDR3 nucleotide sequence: TGCGCCAGCAGCGAAGTCGGGACTAGCGGGAGGTACGAGCAGTACTTC. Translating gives CASSEVGTSGRYEQYF.

The CDR3: CAISESWGSHYEQYF. The CDR3 nucleotides read TGTGCCATCAGTGAGTCGTGGGGGAGTCACTACGAGCAGTACTTC. The chain couples TRBV10-3 to TRBJ2-7; D may match TRBD1 or TRBD2 (5 bases each). CDR1 is ENHRY, CDR2 SYGVKD, per germline. V lost 0 bases, J lost 3 bases, and 12 bases lay in between. There are 15 residues in the CDR3.

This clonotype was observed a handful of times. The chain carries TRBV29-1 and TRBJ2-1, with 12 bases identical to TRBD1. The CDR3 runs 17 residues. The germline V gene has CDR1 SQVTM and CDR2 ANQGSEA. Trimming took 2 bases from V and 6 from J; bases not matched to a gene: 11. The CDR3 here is CSVEFRAWDRGPNEQFF. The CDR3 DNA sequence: TGCAGCGTTGAATTTCGGGCGTGGGACAGGGGGCCCAATGAGCAGTTCTTC.

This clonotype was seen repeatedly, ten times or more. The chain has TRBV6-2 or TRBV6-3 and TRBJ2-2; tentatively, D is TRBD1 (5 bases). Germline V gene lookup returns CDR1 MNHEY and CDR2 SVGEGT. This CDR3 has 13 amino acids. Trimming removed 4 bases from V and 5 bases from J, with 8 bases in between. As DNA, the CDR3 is TGTGCCAGCAGTTCCAGGGAAACCGGGGAGCTGTTTTTT. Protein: CASSSRETGELFF.

This chain's CDR3 is CASSGTGSEQYF. The DNA of the CDR3 is TGTGCCAGCAGCGGGACAGGGAGCGAGCAGTACTTC. V and J are TRBV13 and TRBJ2-7; 9 nucleotides match TRBD1. The CDR3 loop spans 12 amino acids. Per the germline V gene, CDR1 is PRHDT and CDR2 is FYEKMQ (reference sequence). Germline trimming cut 5 bases from V and 6 bases from J; bases unmatched to any gene: 2.

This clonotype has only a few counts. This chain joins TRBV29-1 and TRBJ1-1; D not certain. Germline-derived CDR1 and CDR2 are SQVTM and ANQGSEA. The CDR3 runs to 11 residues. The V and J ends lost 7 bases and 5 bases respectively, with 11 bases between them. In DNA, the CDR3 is TGCAGCGGGCTTCGTCAGACTGAAGCTTTCTTT. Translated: CSGLRQTEAFF.

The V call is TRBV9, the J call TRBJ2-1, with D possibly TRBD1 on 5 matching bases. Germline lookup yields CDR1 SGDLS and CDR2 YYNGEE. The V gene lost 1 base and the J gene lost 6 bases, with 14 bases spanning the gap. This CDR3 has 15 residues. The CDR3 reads CASSVRGFVSNEQFF. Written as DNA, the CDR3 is TGTGCCAGCAGCGTAAGGGGCTTTGTCTCCAATGAGCAGTTCTTC.

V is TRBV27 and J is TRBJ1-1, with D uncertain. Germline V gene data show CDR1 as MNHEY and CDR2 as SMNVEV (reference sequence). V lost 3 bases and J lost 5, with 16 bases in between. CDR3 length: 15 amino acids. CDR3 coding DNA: TGTGCCAGCAGTTTTACGGGAAGACACGCTACTGAAGCTTTCTTT. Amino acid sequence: CASSFTGRHATEAFF.

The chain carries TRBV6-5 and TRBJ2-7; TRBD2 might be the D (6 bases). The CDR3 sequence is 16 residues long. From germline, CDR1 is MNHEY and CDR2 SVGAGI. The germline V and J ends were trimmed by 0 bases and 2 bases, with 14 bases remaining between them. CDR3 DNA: TGTGCCAGCAGTTACTCCACCCGGGGACTGACCTACGAGCAGTACTTC. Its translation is CASSYSTRGLTYEQYF.

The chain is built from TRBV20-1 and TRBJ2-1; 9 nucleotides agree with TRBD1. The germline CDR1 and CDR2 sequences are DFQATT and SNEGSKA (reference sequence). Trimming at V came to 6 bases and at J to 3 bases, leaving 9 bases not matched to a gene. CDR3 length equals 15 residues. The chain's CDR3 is CSASYRDRDYNEQFF. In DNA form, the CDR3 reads TGCAGTGCCAGTTACCGGGACAGGGACTACAATGAGCAGTTCTTC.

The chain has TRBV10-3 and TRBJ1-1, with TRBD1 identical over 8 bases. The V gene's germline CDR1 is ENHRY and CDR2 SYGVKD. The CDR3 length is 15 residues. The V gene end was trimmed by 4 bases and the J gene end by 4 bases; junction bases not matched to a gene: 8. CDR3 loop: CAISGGRGRGTEAFF. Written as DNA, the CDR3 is TGTGCCATCAGTGGGGGCAGGGGGCGAGGCACTGAAGCTTTCTTT.

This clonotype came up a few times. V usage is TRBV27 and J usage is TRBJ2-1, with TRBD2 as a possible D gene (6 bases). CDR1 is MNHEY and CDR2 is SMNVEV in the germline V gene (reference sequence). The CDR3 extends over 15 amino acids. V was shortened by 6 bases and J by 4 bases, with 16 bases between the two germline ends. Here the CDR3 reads CASRPDYLGYNEQFF. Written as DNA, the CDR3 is TGTGCCAGCAGACCGGACTACCTGGGTTACAATGAGCAGTTCTTC.